In its sample, the clone carrying this T cell receptor (beta chain) is large. Its antigen is undetermined. This entry is derived from a study of vaccination and CD4 T cells after COVID-19. Whole-study context: Four females and six males made up the convalescents, two of whom were Hispanic.

V lost 6 bases, J lost 1 base, and 4 bases stayed unmatched. The CDR3 contains 15 residues. CDR1 SGHTA and CDR2 FQGNSA come from the germline V gene. An Oncomine TCR Beta short-read assay was used to sequence the DNA from cultured CD4+ T cells. Investigators obtained genomic DNA by extraction from cultured CD4+ T cells. TCRdb re-called the PCR reads with MiXCR, one entry per CDR3 protein. Of several hundred distinct CDR3 sequences in the sample, roughly 8% were seen once. Treatment of the sample: approximately 9-day PBMC culture with coronavirus spike peptide pools or control peptides (ViraFEST assay). Before the COVID-19 pandemic (2011-2018), CD4+ T cells were obtained from the unexposed donor. ViraFEST grew antigen-specific T cells using peptide pools, then sequenced TCRs. Study results and limitations: Looking at convalescent patients, 304 of their 307 vaccine-specific clones were spike mono-reactive.

This TCR came from a human donor in good health. Sequencing was done on a sample of CD4+ T cells from blood, cultured in vitro. The chain recombines TRBV7-2 with TRBJ2-7; 12 bases are shared with TRBD2. The CDR3 here is CASRATSGSSYEQYF. CDR3 DNA sequence: TGTGCCAGCAGGGCGACTAGCGGGAGTTCCTACGAGCAGTACTTC.